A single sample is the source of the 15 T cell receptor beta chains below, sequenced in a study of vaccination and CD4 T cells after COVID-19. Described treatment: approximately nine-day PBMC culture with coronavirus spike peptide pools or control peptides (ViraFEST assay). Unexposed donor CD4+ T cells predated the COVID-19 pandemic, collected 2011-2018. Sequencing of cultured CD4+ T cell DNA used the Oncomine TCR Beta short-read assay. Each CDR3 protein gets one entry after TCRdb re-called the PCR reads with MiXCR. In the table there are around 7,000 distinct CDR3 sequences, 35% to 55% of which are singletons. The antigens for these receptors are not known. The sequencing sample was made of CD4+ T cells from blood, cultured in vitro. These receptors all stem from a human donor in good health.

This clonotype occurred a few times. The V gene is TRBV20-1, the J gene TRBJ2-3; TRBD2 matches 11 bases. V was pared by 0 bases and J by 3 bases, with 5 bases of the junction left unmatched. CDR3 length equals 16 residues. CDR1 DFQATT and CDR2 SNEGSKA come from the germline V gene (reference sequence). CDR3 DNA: TGCAGTGCTAGAGAGGTAGCGGGGGGGAGGACAGATACGCAGTATTTT. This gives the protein CSAREVAGGRTDTQYF.

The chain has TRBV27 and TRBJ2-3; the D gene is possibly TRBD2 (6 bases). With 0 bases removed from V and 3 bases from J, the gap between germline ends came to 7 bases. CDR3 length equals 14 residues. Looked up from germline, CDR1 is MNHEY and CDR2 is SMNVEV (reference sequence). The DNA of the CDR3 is TGTGCCAGCAGTTTATCAGGGAGGACAGATACGCAGTATTTT. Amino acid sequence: CASSLSGRTDTQYF.

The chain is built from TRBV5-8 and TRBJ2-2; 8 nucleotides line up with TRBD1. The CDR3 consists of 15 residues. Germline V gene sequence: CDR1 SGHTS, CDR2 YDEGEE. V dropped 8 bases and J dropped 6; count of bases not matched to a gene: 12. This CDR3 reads CASRSWTGIAGELFF. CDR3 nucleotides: TGTGCCAGTAGAAGTTGGACAGGGATCGCCGGGGAGCTGTTTTTT. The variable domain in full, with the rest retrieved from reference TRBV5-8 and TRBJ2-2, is EAGVTQSPTHLIKTRGQQATLRCSPISGHTSVYWYQQALGLGLQFLLWYDEGEERNRGNFPPRFSGRQFPNYSSELNVNALELEDSALYLCASRSWTGIAGELFFGEGSRLTVL.

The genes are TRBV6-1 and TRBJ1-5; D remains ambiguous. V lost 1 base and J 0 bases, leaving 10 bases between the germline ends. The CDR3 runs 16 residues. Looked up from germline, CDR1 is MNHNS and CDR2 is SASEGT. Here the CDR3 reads CASSEVGMVSNQPQHF. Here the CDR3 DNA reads TGTGCCAGCAGTGAAGTAGGGATGGTTAGCAATCAGCCCCAGCATTTT.

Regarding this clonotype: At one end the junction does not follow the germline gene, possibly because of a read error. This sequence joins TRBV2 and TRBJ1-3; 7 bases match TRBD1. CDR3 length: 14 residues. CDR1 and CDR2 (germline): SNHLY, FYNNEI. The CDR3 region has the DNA TGTGCCAGCAGAGAAGGACAGGCTGGAAACACCATATATTTT. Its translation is CASREGQAGNTIYF.

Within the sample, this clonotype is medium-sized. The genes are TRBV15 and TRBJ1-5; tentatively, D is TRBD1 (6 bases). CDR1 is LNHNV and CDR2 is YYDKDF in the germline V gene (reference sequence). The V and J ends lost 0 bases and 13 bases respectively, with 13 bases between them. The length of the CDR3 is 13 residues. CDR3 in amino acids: CATSRDRGDIQHF. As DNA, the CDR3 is TGTGCCACCAGCAGAGATCGGGGGGACATTCAGCATTTT.

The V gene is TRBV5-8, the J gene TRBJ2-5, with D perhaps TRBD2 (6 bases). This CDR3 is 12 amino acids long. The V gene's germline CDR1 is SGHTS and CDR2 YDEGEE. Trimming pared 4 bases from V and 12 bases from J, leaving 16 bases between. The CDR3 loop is CASSPGLKAKYF. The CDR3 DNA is TGTGCCAGCAGCCCGGGACTCAAGGCTAAGTACTTC.

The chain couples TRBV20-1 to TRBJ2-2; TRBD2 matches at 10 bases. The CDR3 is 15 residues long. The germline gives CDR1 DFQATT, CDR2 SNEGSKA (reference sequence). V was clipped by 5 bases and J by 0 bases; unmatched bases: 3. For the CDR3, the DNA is TGCAGTGCTGCGGGACTAGCGACGAACACCGGGGAGCTGTTTTTT. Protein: CSAAGLATNTGELFF.

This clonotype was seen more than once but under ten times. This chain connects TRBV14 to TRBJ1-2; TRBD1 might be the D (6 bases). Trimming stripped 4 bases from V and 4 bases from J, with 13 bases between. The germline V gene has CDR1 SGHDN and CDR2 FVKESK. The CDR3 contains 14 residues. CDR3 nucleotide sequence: TGTGCCAGCAGCCCCCGACAGGAGTCCTATGGCTACACCTTC. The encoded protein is CASSPRQESYGYTF. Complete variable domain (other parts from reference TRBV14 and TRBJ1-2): EAGVTQFPSHSVIEKGQTVTLRCDPISGHDNLYWYRRVMGKEIKFLLHFVKESKQDESGMPNNRFLAERTGGTYSTLKVQPAELEDSGVYFCASSPRQESYGYTFGSGTRLTVV.

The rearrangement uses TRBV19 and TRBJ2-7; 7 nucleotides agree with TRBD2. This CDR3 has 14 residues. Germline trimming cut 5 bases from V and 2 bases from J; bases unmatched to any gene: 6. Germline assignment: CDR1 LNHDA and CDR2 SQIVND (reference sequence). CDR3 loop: CASSRGGSAYEQYF. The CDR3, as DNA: TGTGCCAGTAGTCGGGGAGGGTCTGCCTACGAGCAGTACTTC.

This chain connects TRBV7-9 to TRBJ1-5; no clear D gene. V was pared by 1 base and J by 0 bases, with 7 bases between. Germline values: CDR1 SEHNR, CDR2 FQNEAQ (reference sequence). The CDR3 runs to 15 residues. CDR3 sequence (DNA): TGTGCCAGCAGCTTAGATCGCTATAGCAATCAGCCCCAGCATTTT. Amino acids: CASSLDRYSNQPQHF.

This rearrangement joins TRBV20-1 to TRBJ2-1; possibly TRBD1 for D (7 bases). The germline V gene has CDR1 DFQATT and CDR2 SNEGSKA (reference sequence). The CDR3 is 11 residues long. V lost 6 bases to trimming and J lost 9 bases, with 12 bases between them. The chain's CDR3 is CSASGGIEQFF. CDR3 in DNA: TGCAGTGCCTCAGGGGGGATTGAGCAGTTCTTC.

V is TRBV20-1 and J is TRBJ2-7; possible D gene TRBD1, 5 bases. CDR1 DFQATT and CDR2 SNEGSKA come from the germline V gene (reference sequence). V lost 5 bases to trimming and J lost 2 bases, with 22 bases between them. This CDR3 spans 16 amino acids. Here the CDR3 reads CSALARATGHPYEQYF. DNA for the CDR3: TGCAGTGCTCTTGCCAGGGCCACCGGTCATCCCTACGAGCAGTACTTC.

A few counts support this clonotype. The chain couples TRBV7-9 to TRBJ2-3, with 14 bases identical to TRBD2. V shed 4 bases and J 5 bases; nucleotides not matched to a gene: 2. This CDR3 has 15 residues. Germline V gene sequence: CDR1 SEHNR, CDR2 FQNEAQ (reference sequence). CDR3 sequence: CASSSGLAGVDTQYF. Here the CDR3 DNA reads TGTGCCAGCAGCTCGGGACTAGCGGGGGTAGATACGCAGTATTTT.

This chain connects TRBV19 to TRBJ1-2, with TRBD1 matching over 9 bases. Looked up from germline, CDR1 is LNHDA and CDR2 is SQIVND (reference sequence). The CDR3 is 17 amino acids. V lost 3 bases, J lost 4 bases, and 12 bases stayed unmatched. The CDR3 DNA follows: TGTGCCAGTAGTATTCCGGGACAGGGAATCTTCTTCTATGGCTACACCTTC. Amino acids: CASSIPGQGIFFYGYTF.